A selection of T cell receptor beta chains follows, all from one sample in a study of shared clonotypes between healthy human individuals. Method: immunoSEQ multiplex PCR; TCRdb's copy keeps in-frame clones and lacks some. The sample contains under 2,500,000 clones, under 97% of which appear only once. The sequenced sample was naive CD4+ T cells sorted from blood. The source of these receptors is a man between 18 and 29 years old in good health. Each CDR3 is given with its conserved first and last residue. D genes are given only for firm matches.

CDR3aa: CASSGKGGKDNEQFF
CDR3nt: TGTGCCAGCAGTGGTAAAGGGGGTAAGGACAATGAGCAGTTCTTC
d_gene: .
v_gene: TRBV2
j_gene: TRBJ2-1

CDR3aa: CASSIDRRGPGELFF
CDR3nt: TGTGCCAGTAGTATAGATAGGAGAGGGCCCGGGGAGCTGTTTTTT
d_gene: .
v_gene: TRBV19
j_gene: TRBJ2-2

CDR3aa: CASSPGQGTTYEQYF
CDR3nt: TGTGCCAGCAGTCCCGGACAGGGGACAACCTACGAGCAGTACTTC
d_gene: TRBD1
v_gene: TRBV27
j_gene: TRBJ2-7

CDR3aa: CASSLADGRGNEKLFF
CDR3nt: TGTGCCAGCAGTTTAGCGGACGGGAGGGGCAATGAAAAACTGTTTTTT
d_gene: .
v_gene: TRBV28
j_gene: TRBJ1-4

CDR3aa: CAISESGGNTGELFF
CDR3nt: TGTGCCATCAGTGAGTCCGGGGGTAACACCGGGGAGCTGTTTTTT
d_gene: .
v_gene: TRBV10-3
j_gene: TRBJ2-2

CDR3aa: CASSPQGQGAETQYF
CDR3nt: TGTGCCAGCAGCCCCCAGGGACAGGGGGCGGAGACCCAGTACTTC
d_gene: TRBD1
v_gene: TRBV5-4
j_gene: TRBJ2-5

CDR3aa: CASSPASRGEYGYTF
CDR3nt: TGTGCCAGCAGCCCAGCCTCCAGGGGGGAGTACGGCTACACCTTC
d_gene: TRBD1
v_gene: TRBV5-4
j_gene: TRBJ1-2

CDR3aa: CASNEGSNTGELFF
CDR3nt: TGCGCCAGCAACGAGGGATCGAACACCGGGGAGCTGTTTTTT
d_gene: .
v_gene: TRBV5-1
j_gene: TRBJ2-2

CDR3aa: CASSEGKETQYF
CDR3nt: TGCGCCAGCTCCGAAGGGAAAGAGACCCAGTACTTC
d_gene: .
v_gene: TRBV10-1
j_gene: TRBJ2-5

CDR3aa: CASNLQLNTEAFF
CDR3nt: TGTGCCAGTAATCTACAGTTGAACACTGAAGCTTTCTTT
d_gene: .
v_gene: TRBV19
j_gene: TRBJ1-1

CDR3aa: CASRSKGWYTDTQYF
CDR3nt: TGTGCCAGTAGATCAAAAGGATGGTACACAGATACGCAGTATTTT
d_gene: .
v_gene: TRBV19
j_gene: TRBJ2-3

CDR3aa: CASRRDTQETQYF
CDR3nt: TGTGCCAGCAGGAGGGACACACAAGAGACCCAGTACTTC
d_gene: .
v_gene: TRBV6-6
j_gene: TRBJ2-5

CDR3aa: CASSTRDTQYF
CDR3nt: TGTGCCAGCAGTACTAGAGATACGCAGTATTTT
d_gene: .
v_gene: TRBV6-5
j_gene: TRBJ2-3

CDR3aa: CASSQEVTGSSGNTIYF
CDR3nt: TGCGCCAGCAGCCAAGAGGTGACAGGCAGCTCTGGAAACACCATATATTTT
d_gene: .
v_gene: TRBV4-3
j_gene: TRBJ1-3

CDR3aa: CASSLTGFGNTIYF
CDR3nt: TGCGCCAGCAGCTTGACAGGGTTTGGAAACACCATATATTTT
d_gene: .
v_gene: TRBV5-1
j_gene: TRBJ1-3

CDR3aa: CASNRQGTTEAFF
CDR3nt: TGTGCCAGCAACCGACAGGGGACCACTGAAGCTTTCTTT
d_gene: TRBD1
v_gene: TRBV6-1
j_gene: TRBJ1-1

CDR3aa: CASSPGGLRSYEQYF
CDR3nt: TGTGCCAGCAGCCCAGGGGGCCTCAGGAGCTACGAGCAGTACTTC
d_gene: TRBD1
v_gene: TRBV9
j_gene: TRBJ2-7

CDR3aa: CASGKYGTSGHNEQFF
CDR3nt: TGTGCTAGTGGGAAATACGGGACTAGCGGGCACAATGAGCAGTTCTTC
d_gene: TRBD2
v_gene: TRBV12-5
j_gene: TRBJ2-1

CDR3aa: CASSWTSGSTDTQYF
CDR3nt: TGTGCCAGCAGTTGGACTAGCGGTAGCACAGATACGCAGTATTTT
d_gene: TRBD2
v_gene: TRBV6-5
j_gene: TRBJ2-3